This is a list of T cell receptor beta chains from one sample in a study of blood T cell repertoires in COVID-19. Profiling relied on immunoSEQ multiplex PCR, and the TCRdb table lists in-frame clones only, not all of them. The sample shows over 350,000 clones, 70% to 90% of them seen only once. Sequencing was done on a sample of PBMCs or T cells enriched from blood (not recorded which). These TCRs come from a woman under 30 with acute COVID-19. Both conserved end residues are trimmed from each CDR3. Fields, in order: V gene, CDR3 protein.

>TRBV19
VSSTTGTGFYEQY
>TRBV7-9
ASSPPTSRYEQY
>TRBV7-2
ASSRAGQGGGNTIY
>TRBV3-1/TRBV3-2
ASSQDNSGSQDTGELF
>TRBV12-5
ASGLVAGQGAGELF
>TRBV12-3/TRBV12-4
ASSYTGELF
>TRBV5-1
ASSSRTGAYNPYGYT
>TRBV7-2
ASSQGGLALNEQF
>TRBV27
ASSLPRTSVNEQF
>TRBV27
ASSRGTGAPLRYGYT
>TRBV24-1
ATMGGVYNEQF
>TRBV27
ASRQGHGYT
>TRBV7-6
ASSSVGGTGYT
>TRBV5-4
ASTWTSGEDTQY
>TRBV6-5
ASSRQQNQPQH
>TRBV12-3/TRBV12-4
ASSSPYEQY
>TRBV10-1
ASSESYGVYNEQF
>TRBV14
ASSQIQGAYEQY
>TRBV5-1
ASSRTEHFSGNTIY
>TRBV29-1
SVRAAGRSQPQH
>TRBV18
ASSPPRDSSPDTQY
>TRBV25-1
ASSEWLGQGLTDEQF
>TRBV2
ASTLLAGVRTDTQY
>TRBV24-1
ATSDLRDSFLYGYT
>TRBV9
ASSTGQGEGGYT
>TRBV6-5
ASRAQGYEQY
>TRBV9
ASSVAPTSYEQY
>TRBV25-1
ASRDRGADTEAF
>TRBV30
AWSVLTGELF
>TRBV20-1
SAGGYGRASNEQF
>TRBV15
ATSRDRGELAGTSSYNEQF
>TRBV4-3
ASSRGTADTQY
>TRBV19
ASGGLAGGRETQY
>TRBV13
ASSLVEDEAF
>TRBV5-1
ASSEGHEDSGANVLT
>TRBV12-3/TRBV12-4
ASSFFSQPQH
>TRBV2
ASSVSWGEATNEKLF
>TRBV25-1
ASSAQGKGSKLF
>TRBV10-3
AISDQGYEQY
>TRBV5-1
ASSLSRRLMNTEAF
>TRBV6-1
ASSESRQAAFDEQY
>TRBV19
ASSVGTVEAF
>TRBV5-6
ASSLRPRTPVSNQPQH
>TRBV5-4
ASSLRDRRTEAF
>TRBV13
ASSWTGRNYEQY
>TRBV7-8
ASSSSGLGNEQF
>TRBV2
ASSEGRNYEQY
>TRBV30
AWDSGESYNEQF
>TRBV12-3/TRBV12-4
ASSLRLLETQY
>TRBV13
ASSPARTGGRYT
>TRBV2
AIRQGVANYGYT
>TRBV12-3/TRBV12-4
ASSFFALEAF
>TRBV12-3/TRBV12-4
ASSPGNYSPLH
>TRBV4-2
ASSQALGQGANEKLF
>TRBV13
ASSLSLSGRDPYSGELF